These 2 T cell receptor beta chains were sequenced from one sample in a study of siplizumab effects on memory and regulatory T cells. The mixed lymphocyte reaction cells were cocultured at 37°C for six to seven days. Their cognate antigens are unknown. The method was immunoSEQ multiplex PCR; TCRdb's version includes in-frame clones alone and lacks a portion of them. Of approximately 15,000 clones in the sample, around 41% were seen once. Specimen: CFSE-low (dividing) CD4+ T cells sorted from an allogeneic mixed lymphocyte reaction. The receptors stem from a human donor in good health; the cells came from an allogeneic mixed lymphocyte reaction. Some clones in this sample may be carry-over from other donors' samples.

The table lists this clone with a few counts. The chain uses TRBV11-3 and TRBJ2-1; perhaps TRBD1 as D (7 bases). CDR1 SGHNT and CDR2 YENEEA come from the germline V gene. This CDR3 has 16 residues. Trimming shortened V by 1 base and J by 7 bases, and 17 bases separated the two germline ends. The CDR3 spells CASSLVAAGGRNEQFF. DNA for the CDR3: TGTGCCAGCAGCTTAGTGGCGGCAGGGGGGCGGAATGAGCAGTTCTTC.

The CDR3 protein is CASSLSVGTSGSGEQYF. CDR3 DNA sequence: TGTGCCAGCAGTTTATCGGTTGGCACTAGCGGGAGTGGTGAGCAGTACTTC. This chain uses TRBV27 with TRBJ2-7; 11 positions agree with TRBD2. In germline, CDR1 is MNHEY, CDR2 SMNVEV (reference sequence). V lost 0 bases, J lost 7 bases, and 11 bases stayed unmatched. The CDR3 is made up of 17 amino acids.